This TCR beta chain stems from a study of T cell changes during pregnancy in multiple sclerosis. Generated by immunoSEQ multiplex PCR, the TCRdb table keeps only in-frame clones and is missing some. Here the sample spans 29,000 or so clones, around 89% being singletons. This CDR3 has 19 residues. Trimming shortened V by 4 bases and J by 2 bases, and 26 bases separated the two germline ends. Germline CDR1 LGHNA, CDR2 YSLEER. Sequenced material: CD8+ T cells from peripheral blood mononuclear cells, taken in the second trimester of pregnancy. The TCR originated in a female donor with multiple sclerosis, enrolled in a pregnancy study. The chain is built from TRBV4-3 and TRBJ1-1; the D gene is possibly TRBD1 (5 bases). For the CDR3, the DNA is TGCGCCAGCAGCCTTTCAGTCGTGGGCAGGGCCCATAGTAACACTGAAGCTTTCTTT. Protein sequence: CASSLSVVGRAHSNTEAFF.